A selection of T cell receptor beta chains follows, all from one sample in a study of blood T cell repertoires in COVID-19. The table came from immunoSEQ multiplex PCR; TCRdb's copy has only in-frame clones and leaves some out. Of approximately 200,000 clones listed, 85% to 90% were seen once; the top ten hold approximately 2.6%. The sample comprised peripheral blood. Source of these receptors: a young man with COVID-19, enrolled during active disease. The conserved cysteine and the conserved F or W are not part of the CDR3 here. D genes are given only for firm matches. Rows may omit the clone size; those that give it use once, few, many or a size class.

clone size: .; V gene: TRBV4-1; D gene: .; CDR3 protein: ASSQWEGMMNTEAF
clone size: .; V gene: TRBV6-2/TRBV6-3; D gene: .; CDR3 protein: ASTPRVPAYEQY
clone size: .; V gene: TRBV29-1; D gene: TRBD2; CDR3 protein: SVGAGGPTDTQY
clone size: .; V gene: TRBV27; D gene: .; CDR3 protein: ASSFRTVSTDTQY
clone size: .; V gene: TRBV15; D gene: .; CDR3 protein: ATSRDTGSEQY
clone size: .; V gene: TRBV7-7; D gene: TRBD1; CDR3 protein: ASSDRGTETQY
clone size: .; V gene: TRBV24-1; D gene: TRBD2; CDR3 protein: ATSAPPGTSGPSTSIDEQF
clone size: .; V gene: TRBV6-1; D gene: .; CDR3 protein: ASSEAGMNTEAF
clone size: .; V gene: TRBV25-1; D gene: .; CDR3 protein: ASRTASQGAF
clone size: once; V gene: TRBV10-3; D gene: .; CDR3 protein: AISESKGNNQPQH
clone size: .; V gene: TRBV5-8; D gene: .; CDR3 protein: ASSLRRGTEAF
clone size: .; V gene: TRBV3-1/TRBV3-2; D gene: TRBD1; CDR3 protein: ASSQVHRGHSYEQY
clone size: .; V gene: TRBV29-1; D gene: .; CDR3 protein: SVEDAGGGYT
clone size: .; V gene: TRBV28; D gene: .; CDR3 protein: ASSIRGGNTEAF
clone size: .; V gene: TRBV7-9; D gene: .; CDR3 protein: ASSSRRQDPNTEAF
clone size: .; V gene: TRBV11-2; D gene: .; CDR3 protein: ASSADRHNEQF
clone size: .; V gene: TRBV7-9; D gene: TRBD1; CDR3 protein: ASSFFGQGPYEQY